This TCR beta chain is drawn from a study of T cell clonality in common variable immunodeficiency. Regarding the study as a whole: Common variable immunodeficiency TCR beta sequences reportedly had fewer deletions and N-nucleotide insertions.

The assay was immunoSEQ multiplex PCR, and TCRdb's table has in-frame clones only and misses some. The sample contains 50,000 to 60,000 clones, none occurring once; more than 2% lies in the top ten. This clone was seen a handful of times. The target antigen is unknown. The sequence was collected from a person between 18 and 75 years old in good health. Sequencing used peripheral blood mononuclear cells.

CDR3 in amino acids: CASNAGQGPLEQYF. The part of the CDR3 DNA that was read is TGTGCCAGTAACGCGGGACAGGGTCCGCTCGAG. The chain combines TRBV19 with TRBJ2-7; 9 bases fit TRBD1. The missing CDR3 end, 3 residues past where the read stops, is filled in from the germline J gene. Per germline, CDR1 LNHDA and CDR2 SQIVND (reference sequence). Trimming at V came to 7 bases and at J to 6 bases, leaving 10 bases not matched to a gene. The CDR3 is 14 amino acids.